This T cell receptor (beta chain) emerged from a study of blood T cell repertoires in COVID-19. Study information: Researchers got acute and convalescent COVID-19 samples from the United States, Italy and Spain.

The CDR3 runs to 17 residues. Looked up from germline, CDR1 is SNHLY and CDR2 is FYNNEI. Trimming shortened V by 8 bases and J by 4 bases, and 26 bases separated the two germline ends. Participants reported their clinical history, and cohort assignment relied on those reports. Someone with COVID-19 had been met by exposed participants within 2 weeks before study entry. Study processing details: Reference gene primer amplification yielded estimated nucleated cell counts. The data were produced by immunoSEQ multiplex PCR, yet TCRdb's version contains in-frame clones alone and is incomplete. V, J and clone size reflect that table, while D and trimming were determined from the DNA. The data show a few hundred thousand clones, 85% to 90% seen once.

The sequence came from a woman aged 45-65 years who had been exposed to COVID-19. J is TRBJ2-5 and V is TRBV2, with D unclear. The sample taken for sequencing was PBMCs or T cells enriched from blood (not recorded which). CDR3 region: CASLWPGSPSIAETQYF. As DNA, the CDR3 is TGTGCCAGCCTCTGGCCTGGCAGCCCCTCCATAGCAGAGACCCAGTACTTC. The whole variable domain, filled in from reference TRBV2 and TRBJ2-5, reads EPEVTQTPSHQVTQMGQEVILRCVPISNHLYFYWYRQILGQKVEFLVSFYNNEISEKSEIFDDQFSVERPDGSNFTLKIRSTKLEDSAMYFCASLWPGSPSIAETQYFGPGTRLLVL.